The rows below give T cell receptor beta chains drawn from one sample of a study of cytomegalovirus exposure and HLA in healthy donors. Sequencing used immunoSEQ multiplex PCR; TCRdb keeps in-frame clones, though not all of them. The repertoire holds roughly 110,000 clones, with 71% as singletons. Sequenced input: PBMCs. The source is a female donor in good health and CMV-seronegative. Both conserved end residues are part of each CDR3. D genes are given only for firm matches. Rows may omit the clone size; those that give it use once, few, many or a size class.

NA TRBJ2-1 16 TRBV7-9 NA TGTGCCAGCAGCTCACAAGCGGGCAACTCCTACAATGAGCAGTTCTTC CASSSQAGNSYNEQFF
NA TRBJ1-5 15 TRBV6-1 NA TGTGCCAGCAGTGCCAGGACAACTAATCATCAGCCCCAGCATTTT CASSARTTNHQPQHF
NA TRBJ2-7 14 TRBV25-1 NA TGTGCCAGCAGTGAATACGGGGGGCCCTACGAGCAGTACTTC CASSEYGGPYEQYF
NA TRBJ1-5 13 TRBV5-5 NA TGTGCCAGCAGCTCAGTTTCTAATCAGCCCCAGCATTTT CASSSVSNQPQHF
few TRBJ1-5 17 TRBV10-3 TRBD1 TGTGCCATCAGTGACCCGACAGGGGGCAAGAGCAATCAGCCCCAGCATTTT CAISDPTGGKSNQPQHF
NA TRBJ1-4 15 TRBV19 TRBD1 TGTGCCAGTAGTACCCAAGACAGGGGGAATGAAAAACTGTTTTTT CASSTQDRGNEKLFF
NA TRBJ2-7 15 TRBV30 TRBD2 TGTGCCTGGAGTCGGGGGAGCGGGAGACGATACGAGCAGTACTTC CAWSRGSGRRYEQYF
once TRBJ2-5 14 TRBV28 NA TGTGCCAGCAGCCAAGACTCCTCCGGAGAGACCCAGTACTTC CASSQDSSGETQYF
few TRBJ2-1 14 TRBV11-2 TRBD1 TGTGCCAGCAGCATGACAGGGGTCAGCAATGAGCAGTTCTTC CASSMTGVSNEQFF
once TRBJ2-3 15 TRBV21-1 NA TGTGCCAGCAGCAAAAGAAGACAGTGCACAGATACGCAGTATTTT CASSKRRQCTDTQYF
few TRBJ2-1 15 TRBV4-1 NA TGCGCCAGCAGCCAAGATCAAGGGGTAGTGAGGGAGCAGTTCTTC CASSQDQGVVREQFF
NA TRBJ2-2 16 TRBV5-4 TRBD2 TGTGCCAGCAGCTTTGGGACGGGAGGAAGCACCGGGGAGCTGTTTTTT CASSFGTGGSTGELFF
few TRBJ1-1 14 TRBV2 NA TGTGCCAGCAGTCACAGGGCGGTGAGCGCTGAAGCTTTCTTT CASSHRAVSAEAFF
NA TRBJ1-2 16 TRBV7-9 NA TGTGCCAGCAGCTTAGGAAGAGGGGGAATGGGATATGGCTACACCTTC CASSLGRGGMGYGYTF
NA TRBJ2-1 14 TRBV5-1 TRBD2 TGCGCCAGCAACCCGGGGGGCTCCTACAATGAGCAGTTCTTC CASNPGGSYNEQFF
NA TRBJ1-2 12 TRBV18 NA TGTGCCAGCTCGGGAACAGGTTCCGGCTACACCTTC CASSGTGSGYTF
NA TRBJ1-1 15 TRBV21-1 NA TGTGCCAGCAGCGGATGGACAGGGAAGGGCACTGAAGCTTTCTTT CASSGWTGKGTEAFF
NA TRBJ2-7 14 TRBV10-3 NA TGTGCCATCGGGAGGGGGGGGACCTCCTACGAGCAGTACTTC CAIGRGGTSYEQYF
NA TRBJ2-2 19 TRBV7-8 TRBD2 TGTGCCAGCACTTCGGATACTAGCGGGAGGGCCAATCAGGCCGGGGAGCTGTTTTTT CASTSDTSGRANQAGELFF
NA TRBJ2-1 15 TRBV5-1 NA TGCGCCAGCAGCTTGGGGGGGGACAGCGACAATGAGCAGTTCTTC CASSLGGDSDNEQFF
NA TRBJ2-7 14 TRBV29-1 TRBD1 TGCAGCGTTCGCCGGGACAGGGCCTCGTTCGAGCAGTACTTC CSVRRDRASFEQYF
NA TRBJ1-1 14 TRBV7-8 NA TGTGCCAGCAGCTTATCGGACATGAGCACTGAAGCTTTCTTT CASSLSDMSTEAFF